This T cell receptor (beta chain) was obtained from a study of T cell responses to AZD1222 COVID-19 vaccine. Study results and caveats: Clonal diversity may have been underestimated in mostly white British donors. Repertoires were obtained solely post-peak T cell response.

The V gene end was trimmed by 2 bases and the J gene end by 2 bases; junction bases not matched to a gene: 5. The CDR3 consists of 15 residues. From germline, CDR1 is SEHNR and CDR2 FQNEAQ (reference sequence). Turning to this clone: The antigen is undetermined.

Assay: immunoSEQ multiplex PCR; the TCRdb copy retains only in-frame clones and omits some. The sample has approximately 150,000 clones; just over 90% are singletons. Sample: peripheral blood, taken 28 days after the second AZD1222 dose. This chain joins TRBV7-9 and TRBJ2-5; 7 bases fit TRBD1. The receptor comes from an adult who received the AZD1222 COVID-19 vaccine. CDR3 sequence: CASSLTGQTQETQYF. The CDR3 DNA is TGTGCCAGCAGCTTAACGGGACAGACACAAGAGACCCAGTACTTC.